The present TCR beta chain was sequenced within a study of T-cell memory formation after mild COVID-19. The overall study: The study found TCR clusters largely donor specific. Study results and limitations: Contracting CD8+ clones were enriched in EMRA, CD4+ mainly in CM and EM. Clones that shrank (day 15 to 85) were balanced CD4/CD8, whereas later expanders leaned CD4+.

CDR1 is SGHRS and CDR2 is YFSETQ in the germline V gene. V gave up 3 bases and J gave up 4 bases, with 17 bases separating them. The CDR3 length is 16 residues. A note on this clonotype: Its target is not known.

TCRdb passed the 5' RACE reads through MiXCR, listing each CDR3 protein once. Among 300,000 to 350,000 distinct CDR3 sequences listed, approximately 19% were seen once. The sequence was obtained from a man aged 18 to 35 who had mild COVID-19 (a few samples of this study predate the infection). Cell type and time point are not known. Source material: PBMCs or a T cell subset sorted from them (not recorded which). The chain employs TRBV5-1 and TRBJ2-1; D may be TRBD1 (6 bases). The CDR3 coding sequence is TGCGCCAGCAGCTCCACAGGGTTAGGGGAATACAATGAGCAGTTCTTC. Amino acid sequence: CASSSTGLGEYNEQFF. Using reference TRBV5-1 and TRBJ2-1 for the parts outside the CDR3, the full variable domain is KAGVTQTPRYLIKTRGQQVTLSCSPISGHRSVSWYQQTPGQGLQFLFEYFSETQRNKGNFPGRFSGRQFSNSRSEMNVSTLELGDSALYLCASSSTGLGEYNEQFFGPGTRLTVL.